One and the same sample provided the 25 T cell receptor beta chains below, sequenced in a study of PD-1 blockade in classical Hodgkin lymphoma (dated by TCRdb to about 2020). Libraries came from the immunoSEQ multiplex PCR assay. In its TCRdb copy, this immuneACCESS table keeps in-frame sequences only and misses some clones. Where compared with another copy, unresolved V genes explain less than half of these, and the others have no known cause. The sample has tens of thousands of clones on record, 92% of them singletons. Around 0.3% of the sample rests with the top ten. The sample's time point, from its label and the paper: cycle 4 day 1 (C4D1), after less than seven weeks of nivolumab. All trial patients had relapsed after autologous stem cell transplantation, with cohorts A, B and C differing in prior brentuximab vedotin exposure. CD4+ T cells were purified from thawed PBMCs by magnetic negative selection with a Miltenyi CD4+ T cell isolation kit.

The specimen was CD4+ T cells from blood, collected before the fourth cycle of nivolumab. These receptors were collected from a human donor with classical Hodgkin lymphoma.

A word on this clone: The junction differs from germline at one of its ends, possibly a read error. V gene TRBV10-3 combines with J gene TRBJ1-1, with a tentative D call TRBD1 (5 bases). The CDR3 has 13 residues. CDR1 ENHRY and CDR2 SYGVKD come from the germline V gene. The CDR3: CAISDRVKTEAFF. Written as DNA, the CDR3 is TGTGCCATCAGTGACAGGGTGAAAACTGAAGCTTTCTTT.

For the CDR3, the DNA is TGCGCCAGCAGCTTGCCCTCCGTGGGGGCAGTTAGAAATGAGCAGTTCTTC. The encoded protein is CASSLPSVGAVRNEQFF. The rearrangement joins TRBV5-1 to TRBJ2-1; D might be TRBD1 (6 bases). V was cut by 1 base and J by 7 bases, with 21 bases left in between. Per germline, CDR1 SGHRS and CDR2 YFSETQ. The CDR3 is 17 amino acids.

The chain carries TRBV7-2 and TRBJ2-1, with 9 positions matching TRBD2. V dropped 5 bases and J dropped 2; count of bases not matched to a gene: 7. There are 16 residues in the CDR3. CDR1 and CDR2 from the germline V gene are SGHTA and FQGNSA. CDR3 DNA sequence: TGTGCCAGCAGCACTGGGACTAGCCTCACCTACAATGAGCAGTTCTTC. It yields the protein CASSTGTSLTYNEQFF.

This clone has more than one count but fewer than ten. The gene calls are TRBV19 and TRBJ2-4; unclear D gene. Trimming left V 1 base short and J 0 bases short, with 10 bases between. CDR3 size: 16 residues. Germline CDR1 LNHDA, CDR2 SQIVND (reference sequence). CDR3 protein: CASSIVGGLAKNIQYF. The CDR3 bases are TGTGCCAGTAGTATAGTGGGCGGTCTAGCCAAAAACATTCAGTACTTC.

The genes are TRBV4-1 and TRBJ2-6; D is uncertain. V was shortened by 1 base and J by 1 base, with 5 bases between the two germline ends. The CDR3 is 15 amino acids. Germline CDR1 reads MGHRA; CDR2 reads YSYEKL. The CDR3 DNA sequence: TGCGCCAGCAGCCAAGTGACGTCTGGGGCCAACGTCCTGACTTTC. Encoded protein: CASSQVTSGANVLTF.

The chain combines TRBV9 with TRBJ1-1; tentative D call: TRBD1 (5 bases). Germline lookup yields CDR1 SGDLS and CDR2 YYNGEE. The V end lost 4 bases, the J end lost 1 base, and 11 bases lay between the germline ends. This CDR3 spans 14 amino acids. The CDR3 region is CASSPLTANTEAFF. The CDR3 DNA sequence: TGTGCCAGCAGCCCTCTGACAGCGAACACTGAAGCTTTCTTT.

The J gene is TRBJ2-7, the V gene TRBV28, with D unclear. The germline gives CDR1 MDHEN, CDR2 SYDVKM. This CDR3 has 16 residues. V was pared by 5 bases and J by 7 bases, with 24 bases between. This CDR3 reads CASSPSSRGVLWEQYF. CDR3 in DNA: TGTGCCAGCAGTCCTTCCTCACGTGGGGTCCTTTGGGAGCAGTACTTC.

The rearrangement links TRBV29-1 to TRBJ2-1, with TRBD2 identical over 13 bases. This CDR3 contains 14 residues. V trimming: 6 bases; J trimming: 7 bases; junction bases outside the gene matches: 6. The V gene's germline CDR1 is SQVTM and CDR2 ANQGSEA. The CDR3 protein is CSVPGLAGWNEQFF. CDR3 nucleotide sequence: TGCAGCGTCCCGGGACTAGCGGGATGGAATGAGCAGTTCTTC.

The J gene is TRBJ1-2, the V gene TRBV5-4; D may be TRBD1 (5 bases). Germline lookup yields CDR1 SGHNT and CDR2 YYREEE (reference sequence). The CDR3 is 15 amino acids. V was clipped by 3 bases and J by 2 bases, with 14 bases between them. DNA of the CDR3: TGTGCCAGCAGCTCTGGACAAAATTCCAACTATGGCTACACCTTC. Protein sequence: CASSSGQNSNYGYTF.

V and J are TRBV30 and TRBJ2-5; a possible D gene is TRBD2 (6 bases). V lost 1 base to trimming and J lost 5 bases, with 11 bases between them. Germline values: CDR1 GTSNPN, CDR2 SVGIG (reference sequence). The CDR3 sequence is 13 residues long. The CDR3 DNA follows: TGTGCCTGGAGTGCCGGGGGTAGGGAGACCCAGTACTTC. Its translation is CAWSAGGRETQYF.

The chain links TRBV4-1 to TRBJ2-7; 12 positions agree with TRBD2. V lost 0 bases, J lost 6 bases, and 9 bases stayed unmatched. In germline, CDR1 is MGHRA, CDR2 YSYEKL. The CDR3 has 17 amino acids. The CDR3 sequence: CASSQDSGLAGSAEQYF. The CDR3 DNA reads TGCGCCAGCAGCCAAGATTCAGGACTAGCGGGATCCGCCGAGCAGTACTTC.

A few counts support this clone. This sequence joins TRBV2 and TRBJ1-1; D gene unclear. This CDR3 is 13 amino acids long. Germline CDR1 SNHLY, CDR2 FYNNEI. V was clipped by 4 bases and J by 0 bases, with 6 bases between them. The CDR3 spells CASSGDLNTEAFF. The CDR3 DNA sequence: TGTGCCAGCAGTGGAGATCTGAACACTGAAGCTTTCTTT.

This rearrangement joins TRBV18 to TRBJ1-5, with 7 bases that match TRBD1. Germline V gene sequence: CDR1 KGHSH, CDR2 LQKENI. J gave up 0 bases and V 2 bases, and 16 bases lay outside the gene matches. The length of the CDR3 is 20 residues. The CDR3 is CASSPGLGQYFPLSNQPQHF. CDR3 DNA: TGTGCCAGCTCACCAGGGTTGGGACAGTACTTCCCACTTAGCAATCAGCCCCAGCATTTT.

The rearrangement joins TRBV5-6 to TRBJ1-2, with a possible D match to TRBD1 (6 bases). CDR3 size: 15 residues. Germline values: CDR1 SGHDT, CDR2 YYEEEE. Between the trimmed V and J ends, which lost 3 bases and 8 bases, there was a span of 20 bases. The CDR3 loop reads CASSSRPGGAGGYTF. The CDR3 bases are TGTGCCAGCAGCTCCCGACCCGGGGGGGCGGGCGGCTACACCTTC.

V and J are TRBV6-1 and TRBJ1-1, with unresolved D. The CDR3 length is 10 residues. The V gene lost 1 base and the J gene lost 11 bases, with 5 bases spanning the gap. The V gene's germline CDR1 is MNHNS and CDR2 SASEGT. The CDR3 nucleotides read TGTGCCAGCAGTGAAGGGAGGGCTTTCTTT. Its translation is CASSEGRAFF.

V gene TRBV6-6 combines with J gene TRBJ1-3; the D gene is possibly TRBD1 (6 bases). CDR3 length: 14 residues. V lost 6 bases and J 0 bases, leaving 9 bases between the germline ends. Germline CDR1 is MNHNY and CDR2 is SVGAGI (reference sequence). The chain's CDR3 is CASRRQASGNTIYF. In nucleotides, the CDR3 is TGTGCCAGCAGAAGACAGGCCTCTGGAAACACCATATATTTT.

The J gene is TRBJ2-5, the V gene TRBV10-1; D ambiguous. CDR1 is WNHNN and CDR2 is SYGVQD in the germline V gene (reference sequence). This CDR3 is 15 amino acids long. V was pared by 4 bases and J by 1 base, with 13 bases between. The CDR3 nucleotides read TGCGCCAGCAGTGTCGGCAGCCAAACCCAAGAGACCCAGTACTTC. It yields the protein CASSVGSQTQETQYF.

The DNA for the CDR3 is TGTGCCAGCAGGTCCCCAGGGGGCATAGCCTCCTACAATGAGCAGTTCTTC. Translated, it gives CASRSPGGIASYNEQFF. The chain links TRBV28 to TRBJ2-1, with 8 bases fitting TRBD1. The CDR3 contains 17 residues. The germline V gene encodes CDR1 MDHEN and CDR2 SYDVKM. V dropped 6 bases and J dropped 0; count of bases not matched to a gene: 10. Full variable domain (rest looked up from reference TRBV28 and TRBJ2-1): DVKVTQSSRYLVKRTGEKVFLECVQDMDHENMFWYRQDPGLGLRLIYFSYDVKMKEKGDIPEGYSVSREKKERFSLILESASTNQTSMYLCASRSPGGIASYNEQFFGPGTRLTVL.

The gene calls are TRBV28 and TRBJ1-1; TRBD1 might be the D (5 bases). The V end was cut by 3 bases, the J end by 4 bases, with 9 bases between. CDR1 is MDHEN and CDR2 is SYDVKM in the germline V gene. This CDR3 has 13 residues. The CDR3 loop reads CASSFPGGTEAFF. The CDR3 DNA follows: TGTGCCAGCAGTTTCCCGGGGGGCACTGAAGCTTTCTTT.

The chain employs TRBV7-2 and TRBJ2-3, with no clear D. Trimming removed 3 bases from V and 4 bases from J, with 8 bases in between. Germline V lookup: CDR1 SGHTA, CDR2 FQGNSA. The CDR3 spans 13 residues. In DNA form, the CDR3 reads TGTGCCAGCAGCTTCTGGTCTCCAGATACGCAGTATTTT. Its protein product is CASSFWSPDTQYF. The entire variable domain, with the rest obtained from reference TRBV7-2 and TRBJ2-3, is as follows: GAGVSQSPSNKVTEKGKDVELRCDPISGHTALYWYRQSLGQGLEFLIYFQGNSAPDKSGLPSDRFSAERTGGSVSTLTIQRTQQEDSAVYLCASSFWSPDTQYFGPGTRLTVL.

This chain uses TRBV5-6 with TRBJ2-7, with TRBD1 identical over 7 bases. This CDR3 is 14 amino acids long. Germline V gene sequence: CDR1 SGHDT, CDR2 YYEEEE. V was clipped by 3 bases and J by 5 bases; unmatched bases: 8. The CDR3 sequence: CASSWIDRDNEQYF. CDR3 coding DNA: TGTGCCAGCAGCTGGATCGACAGGGACAACGAGCAGTACTTC.

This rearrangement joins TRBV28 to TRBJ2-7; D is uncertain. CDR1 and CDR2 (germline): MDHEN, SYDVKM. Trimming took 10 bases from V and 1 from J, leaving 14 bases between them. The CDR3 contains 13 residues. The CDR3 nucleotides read TGTGCCACCGCGAAAGTGACTTCCTACGAGCAGTACTTC. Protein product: CATAKVTSYEQYF.

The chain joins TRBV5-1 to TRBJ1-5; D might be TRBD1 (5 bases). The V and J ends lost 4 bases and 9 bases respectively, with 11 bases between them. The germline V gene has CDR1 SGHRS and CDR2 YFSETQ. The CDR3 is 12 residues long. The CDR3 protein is CASSRGEGPQHF. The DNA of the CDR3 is TGCGCCAGCAGCAGGGGCGAGGGGCCCCAGCATTTT. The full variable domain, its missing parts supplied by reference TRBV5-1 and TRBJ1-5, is KAGVTQTPRYLIKTRGQQVTLSCSPISGHRSVSWYQQTPGQGLQFLFEYFSETQRNKGNFPGRFSGRQFSNSRSEMNVSTLELGDSALYLCASSRGEGPQHFGDGTRLSIL.

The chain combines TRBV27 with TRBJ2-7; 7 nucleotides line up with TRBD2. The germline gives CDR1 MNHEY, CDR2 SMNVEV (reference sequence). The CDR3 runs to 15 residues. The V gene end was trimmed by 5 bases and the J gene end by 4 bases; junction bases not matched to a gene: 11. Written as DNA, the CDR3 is TGTGCCAGCAGTGCCCAAGACGCGGGAGAATACGAGCAGTACTTC. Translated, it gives CASSAQDAGEYEQYF.

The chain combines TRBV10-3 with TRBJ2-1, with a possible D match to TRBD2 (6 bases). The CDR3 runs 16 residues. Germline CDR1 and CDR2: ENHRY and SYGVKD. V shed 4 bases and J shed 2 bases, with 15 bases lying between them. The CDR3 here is CAISASLATPYNEQFF. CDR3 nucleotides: TGTGCCATCAGTGCAAGCCTAGCGACACCCTACAATGAGCAGTTCTTC.